This is a list of T cell receptor beta chains from one sample in a study of circulating and synovial CD4+ cells in juvenile arthritis. The data were produced by immunoSEQ multiplex PCR, yet TCRdb's version contains in-frame clones alone and is incomplete. The top ten clones hold approximately 0.19% of a sample with 30,000 to 35,000 clones, around 95% of them seen once. Input material: CD4+ T cells from blood. The receptors originated from a human donor with juvenile idiopathic arthritis. The conserved cysteine and the conserved F or W are not part of the CDR3 here.

V	J	CDR3
TRBV29-1	TRBJ2-5	SGLAGGDQETQY
TRBV6-1	TRBJ1-5	ASSEKSGTAQRWGNQPQH
TRBV28	TRBJ2-1	ASSSGLAGYNEQF
TRBV6-5	TRBJ1-4	ASSRENEKLF
TRBV30	TRBJ1-1	AWTPLRDRGTSEAF
TRBV6-5	TRBJ2-5	ASRLDRSREETQY
TRBV23-1	TRBJ1-1	ASSQSGQGMNTEAF
TRBV2	TRBJ1-5	ASSALQGGNQPQH
TRBV27	TRBJ1-4	ASGTGVEKLF
TRBV4-1	TRBJ2-2	ASSQVRRDAGELF